Listed here are 15 T cell receptor beta chains from one sample, sequenced in a study of spatial heterogeneity in lung cancer. Study conclusions and caveats: The study found that expanded intratumoral alpha and beta TCR counts tracked tumor mutation counts.

Time point here: sample taken at primary tumor resection. TCRdb reanalysed the 5' RACE reads using MiXCR and keeps one entry per CDR3 protein. In the table there are about 6,000 distinct CDR3 sequences, less than 15% of which are singletons. Antigens for these TCRs are unknown. Sequences were derived from lung tumor tissue, sampled at surgery. These receptors came from a male donor with early-stage non-small cell lung cancer.

Worth noting for this clonotype: Relative to the germline gene, one junction end is altered; a read error may explain this. The CDR3 region is CASSQTAARGSYPSF. In DNA, the CDR3 is TGTGCCAGCAGCCAAACTGCCGCCAGGGGTTCATACCCCTCCTTT. The chain uses TRBV3-1 and TRBJ1-1, with D perhaps matching TRBD1 (6 bases). CDR3 length equals 15 residues. Germline V gene lookup returns CDR1 LGHDT and CDR2 YNNKEL (reference sequence).

V and J are TRBV20-1 and TRBJ2-3, with 12 bases matching TRBD2. Germline V gives CDR1 DFQATT, CDR2 SNEGSKA (reference sequence). The CDR3 extends over 19 amino acids. Trimming took 2 bases from V and 0 from J; bases not matched to a gene: 12. CDR3 in DNA: TGCAGTGCTAGACTCTTCGGACTAGCGGGACTTTCTAGCACAGATACGCAGTATTTT. Translating gives CSARLFGLAGLSSTDTQYF.

A word on this clonotype: Its ends do not fully match the called genes, so a read error is possible. The V and J genes are TRBV5-6 and TRBJ1-2; weak D call: TRBD1 (5 bases). CDR1 and CDR2 from the germline V gene are SGHDT and YYEEEE. The CDR3 is made up of 17 amino acids. CDR3: CASSLTGTPWANYGCTF. The CDR3 DNA reads TGTGCCAGCAGCTTAACCGGGACCCCTTGGGCTAACTATGGCTGCACCTTC.

This clonotype was detected many times. V is TRBV5-6 and J is TRBJ2-3, with 12 bases lining up with TRBD2. Trimming at V came to 4 bases and at J to 6 bases, leaving 9 bases not matched to a gene. The CDR3 has 16 residues. Germline loops: CDR1 SGHDT, CDR2 YYEEEE. The DNA of the CDR3 is TGTGCCAGCAGCCGACCGACTAGCGGGAGCATTGATACGCAGTATTTT. Its protein product is CASSRPTSGSIDTQYF.

This clonotype is medium-sized within its sample. The chain has TRBV28 and TRBJ2-3; D call uncertain. The V gene lost 1 base and the J gene lost 4 bases, with 12 bases spanning the gap. This CDR3 has 15 residues. Germline CDR1 is MDHEN and CDR2 is SYDVKM. The CDR3 DNA reads TGTGCCAGCAGTTTATCCCAACGACGGGCAGATACGCAGTATTTT. It is translated as CASSLSQRRADTQYF.

This clonotype is classed as medium-sized (0.01 to 0.1%). V is TRBV28 and J is TRBJ2-7, with D maybe TRBD1 (5 bases). V was clipped by 2 bases and J by 3 bases, with 11 bases between them. Germline lookup yields CDR1 MDHEN and CDR2 SYDVKM. The CDR3 covers 14 residues. The CDR3: CASSLRQGIYEQYF. The CDR3 coding sequence is TGTGCCAGCAGTTTAAGGCAGGGAATCTACGAGCAGTACTTC.

This clonotype is medium-sized. The V gene is TRBV18, the J gene TRBJ2-1; TRBD1 aligns across 7 bases. Germline trimming cut 1 base from V and 6 bases from J; bases unmatched to any gene: 3. Germline V gene sequence: CDR1 KGHSH, CDR2 LQKENI. This CDR3 is 14 amino acids long. In DNA form, the CDR3 reads TGTGCCAGCTCACCACTCCCAGGGGGCAATGAGCAGTTCTTC. Amino acids: CASSPLPGGNEQFF.

The V call is TRBV7-2, the J call TRBJ1-2; D gene uncertain. This CDR3 contains 13 residues. CDR1 SGHTA and CDR2 FQGNSA come from the germline V gene. V lost 1 base to trimming and J lost 8 bases, with 11 bases between them. This CDR3 is CASSLGPSQGYTF. DNA for the CDR3: TGTGCCAGCAGCTTAGGGCCCAGCCAAGGCTACACCTTC.

In its sample, this clonotype ranks as medium-sized. The rearrangement links TRBV29-1 to TRBJ2-1; TRBD2 might be the D (6 bases). Germline loops: CDR1 SQVTM, CDR2 ANQGSEA. The CDR3 loop spans 10 amino acids. Trimming pared 7 bases from V and 11 bases from J, leaving 12 bases between. The CDR3, as DNA: TGCAGCGGTGGAGGGGATAAGCAGTTCTTC. It specifies CSGGGDKQFF.

Sample share makes this clonotype medium-sized. The V and J genes are TRBV6-1 and TRBJ2-7; 8 bases are a match to TRBD1. Germline V gene lookup returns CDR1 MNHNS and CDR2 SASEGT. V gave up 4 bases and J gave up 4 bases; unmatched junction bases: 6. This CDR3 has 14 amino acids. The CDR3 sequence is CASSAGTGEYEQYF. The CDR3 nucleotides read TGTGCCAGCAGTGCCGGGACAGGCGAGTACGAGCAGTACTTC.

This clonotype is termed large. The chain has TRBV7-9 and TRBJ2-6, with a tentative D call TRBD1 (5 bases). The CDR3 runs to 15 residues. Germline V gives CDR1 SEHNR, CDR2 FQNEAQ (reference sequence). V dropped 5 bases and J dropped 2 bases, with 10 bases sitting between them. The DNA for the CDR3 is TGTGCCAGCAGCCCAGCCAGGGCTGGGGCCAACGTCCTGACTTTC. Translated: CASSPARAGANVLTF.

By sample fraction, this clonotype is medium-sized. V is TRBV6-2 or TRBV6-3 and J is TRBJ1-5; tentatively, D is TRBD1 (5 bases). The CDR3 runs 13 residues. Deletions cut 4 bases from V and 10 bases from J, with 14 bases between. CDR1 and CDR2 (germline): MNHEY, SVGEGT. CDR3: CASSFGGSVPQHF. The DNA of the CDR3 is TGTGCCAGCAGTTTTGGGGGATCGGTTCCCCAGCATTTT.

By frequency in the sample, this clonotype is medium-sized. The chain joins TRBV29-1 to TRBJ2-7; TRBD1 might be the D (5 bases). V was cut by 4 bases and J by 0 bases, with 19 bases left in between. The CDR3 sequence is 16 residues long. CDR1 SQVTM and CDR2 ANQGSEA come from the germline V gene. DNA for the CDR3: TGCAGCGTTGCGGCGCCAACTGGGGCCTTCTCCTACGAGCAGTACTTC. It translates to CSVAAPTGAFSYEQYF.

There are many counts of this clonotype. The chain couples TRBV20-1 to TRBJ2-1; tentative D call: TRBD1 (6 bases). The CDR3 consists of 12 residues. Germline V lookup: CDR1 DFQATT, CDR2 SNEGSKA (reference sequence). Trimming stripped 6 bases from V and 10 bases from J, with 16 bases between. The CDR3 nucleotides are TGCAGTGCAAAGCGGACAGCCCGGGAGCAGTTCTTC. This translates into CSAKRTAREQFF.

This clonotype is labeled medium-sized. The V and J genes are TRBV12-3 or TRBV12-4 and TRBJ2-7; D is unclear. CDR3 length: 11 amino acids. Between the trimmed V and J ends, which lost 6 bases and 6 bases, there was a span of 9 bases. DNA for the CDR3: TGTGCCAGCAGCCAGAATCGCGAGCAGTACTTC. Translated: CASSQNREQYF.